The rows below give T cell receptor beta chains drawn from one sample of a study of OX40 agonist ivuxolimab in advanced cancers. Sequenced by immunoSEQ multiplex PCR; TCRdb stores in-frame clones only, minus some. The repertoire holds 50,000 to 75,000 clones, with around 89% as singletons. Here the sequenced sample was CD4+ or CD8+ T cells sorted from blood, taken in a trial of the OX40 agonist ivuxolimab. Every receptor here comes from an adult with an advanced solid tumor such as melanoma, head and neck, liver or kidney cancer. CDR3s include the opening cysteine and the closing phenylalanine or tryptophan. The D gene is left open where the match is weak. Some rows have no size entry. The others give once, few or many, or a class for an expanded clone.

j_gene: TRBJ1-1
d_gene: -
v_gene: TRBV9
abundance: -
CDR3nt: TGTGCCAGCAGCCCTCCCTGGGCGAACACTGAAGCTTTCTTT
CDR3aa: CASSPPWANTEAFF

j_gene: TRBJ2-7
d_gene: -
v_gene: TRBV19
abundance: -
CDR3nt: TGTGCCAGTAGTTTTACTGGACAGGGACTATCCTACGAGCAGTACTTC
CDR3aa: CASSFTGQGLSYEQYF

j_gene: TRBJ2-3
d_gene: TRBD2
v_gene: TRBV11-3
abundance: -
CDR3nt: TGTGCCAGCAGCCCAGCCCCACTAGCGGGGGGGCGAGCAGATACGCAGTATTTT
CDR3aa: CASSPAPLAGGRADTQYF

j_gene: TRBJ2-1
d_gene: -
v_gene: TRBV7-2
abundance: -
CDR3nt: TGTGCCAGCAGCTTAGCCCTCCCCGAGCAGTTCTTC
CDR3aa: CASSLALPEQFF

j_gene: TRBJ2-7
d_gene: TRBD1
v_gene: TRBV6-1
abundance: -
CDR3nt: TGTGCCAGCAGCCAAACGGGACAGGGGATATACGAGCAGTACTTC
CDR3aa: CASSQTGQGIYEQYF

j_gene: TRBJ2-3
d_gene: TRBD2
v_gene: TRBV30
abundance: -
CDR3nt: TGTGCCTCGGGGGGGGAGCGGGCAGATACGCAGTATTTT
CDR3aa: CASGGERADTQYF

j_gene: TRBJ1-1
d_gene: -
v_gene: TRBV30
abundance: -
CDR3nt: TGTGCCTGGAGTCGAGGGAAGAACACTGAAGCTTTCTTT
CDR3aa: CAWSRGKNTEAFF

j_gene: TRBJ2-2
d_gene: -
v_gene: TRBV4-1
abundance: once
CDR3nt: TGCGCCAGCAGCCAAGATAGGTATACTGGGAACACCGGGGAGCTGTTTTTT
CDR3aa: CASSQDRYTGNTGELFF

j_gene: TRBJ1-1
d_gene: -
v_gene: TRBV5-4
abundance: -
CDR3nt: TGTGCCAGCAGCTTGGCCGAGTGGACTGAAGCTTTCTTT
CDR3aa: CASSLAEWTEAFF

j_gene: TRBJ2-5
d_gene: -
v_gene: TRBV19
abundance: -
CDR3nt: TGTGCCAGTTCTAAGTTTCTACAAGAGACCCAGTACTTC
CDR3aa: CASSKFLQETQYF

j_gene: TRBJ1-2
d_gene: TRBD1
v_gene: TRBV27
abundance: -
CDR3nt: TGTGCCAGCAGTTTAGGGGGACAGGGATTCTATGGCTACACCTTC
CDR3aa: CASSLGGQGFYGYTF

j_gene: TRBJ2-1
d_gene: -
v_gene: TRBV19
abundance: -
CDR3nt: TGTGCCAGTAGTATTGGATCGGCAGGGAGAGACAATGAGCAGTTCTTC
CDR3aa: CASSIGSAGRDNEQFF

j_gene: TRBJ2-1
d_gene: -
v_gene: TRBV11-3
abundance: -
CDR3nt: TGTGCCAGCAGCTTAGCGGACAGCTACAATGAGCAGTTCTTC
CDR3aa: CASSLADSYNEQFF

j_gene: TRBJ2-2
d_gene: TRBD2
v_gene: TRBV7-7
abundance: -
CDR3nt: TGTGCCAGCAGCCCGATCGGGGGGAAGAACACCGGGGAGCTGTTTTTT
CDR3aa: CASSPIGGKNTGELFF

j_gene: TRBJ2-7
d_gene: -
v_gene: TRBV6-1
abundance: -
CDR3nt: TGTGCCAGCAGTGAGGGGGACGGTGGGGACGAGCAGTACTTC
CDR3aa: CASSEGDGGDEQYF

j_gene: TRBJ2-1
d_gene: -
v_gene: TRBV7-2
abundance: -
CDR3nt: TGTGCCAGCAGCTTAGGTTACAACTACAATGAGCAGTTCTTC
CDR3aa: CASSLGYNYNEQFF

j_gene: TRBJ2-7
d_gene: -
v_gene: TRBV28
abundance: -
CDR3nt: TGTGCCAGCCACGACTCCTACGAGCAGTACTTC
CDR3aa: CASHDSYEQYF

j_gene: TRBJ1-2
d_gene: TRBD1
v_gene: TRBV19
abundance: -
CDR3nt: TGTGCCAGTAGTACCCCCGGGACAGACTATGGCTACACCTTC
CDR3aa: CASSTPGTDYGYTF

j_gene: TRBJ1-2
d_gene: -
v_gene: TRBV7-2
abundance: -
CDR3nt: TGTGCCAGCAGCTCGGGGGGGGCTAACTATGGCTACACCTTC
CDR3aa: CASSSGGANYGYTF

j_gene: TRBJ2-1
d_gene: TRBD2
v_gene: TRBV7-9
abundance: once
CDR3nt: TGTGCCAGCAGCTCCCCGGGACTATCATGGCTTGAGCAGTTCTTC
CDR3aa: CASSSPGLSWLEQFF

j_gene: TRBJ2-5
d_gene: -
v_gene: TRBV11-3
abundance: once
CDR3nt: TGTGCCAGCAGCTTCTCAGGGGTAGAGACCCAGTACTTC
CDR3aa: CASSFSGVETQYF

j_gene: TRBJ1-4
d_gene: -
v_gene: TRBV28
abundance: -
CDR3nt: TGTGCCAGCAGTTTTTCCGGGTTGGTTGAAAAACTGTTTTTT
CDR3aa: CASSFSGLVEKLFF

j_gene: TRBJ1-5
d_gene: -
v_gene: TRBV2
abundance: -
CDR3nt: TGTGCCAGCAGGAGAAATAGCAATCAGCCCCAGCATTTT
CDR3aa: CASRRNSNQPQHF

j_gene: TRBJ1-6
d_gene: TRBD1
v_gene: TRBV14
abundance: -
CDR3nt: TGTGCCAGCAGCTACGCAGGGGGTACTTCACCCCTCCACTTT
CDR3aa: CASSYAGGTSPLHF

j_gene: TRBJ2-5
d_gene: TRBD2
v_gene: TRBV5-4
abundance: -
CDR3nt: TGTGCCAGCAGCTTGGGGCTAGCGGGAGTAGAGACCCAGTACTTC
CDR3aa: CASSLGLAGVETQYF

j_gene: TRBJ2-5
d_gene: TRBD1
v_gene: TRBV11-1
abundance: once
CDR3nt: TGTGCCAGCAGCCCGGACAGGAAAGAGACCCAGTACTTC
CDR3aa: CASSPDRKETQYF

j_gene: TRBJ2-5
d_gene: TRBD1
v_gene: TRBV7-3
abundance: -
CDR3nt: TGTGCCAGCAGCCCCCGGGGGCCTAATCAGGGGGCAGAGACCCAGTACTTC
CDR3aa: CASSPRGPNQGAETQYF

j_gene: TRBJ2-7
d_gene: TRBD1
v_gene: TRBV19
abundance: -
CDR3nt: TGTGCCAGTAGTACGCGCGCGGGACAGGGGATAACCTACGAGCAGTACTTC
CDR3aa: CASSTRAGQGITYEQYF

j_gene: TRBJ1-5
d_gene: -
v_gene: TRBV10-1
abundance: few
CDR3nt: TGCGCCAGCAGGGACAATCAGCCCCAGCATTTT
CDR3aa: CASRDNQPQHF

j_gene: TRBJ2-7
d_gene: -
v_gene: TRBV6-6
abundance: -
CDR3nt: TGTGCCAGCAGTTGGAGAGGGGGGGCCTACGAGCAGTACTTC
CDR3aa: CASSWRGGAYEQYF

j_gene: TRBJ1-5
d_gene: TRBD1
v_gene: TRBV4-1
abundance: -
CDR3nt: TGCGCCAGCAGCCAAGCCGGGACAGGCAATCAGCCCCAGCATTTT
CDR3aa: CASSQAGTGNQPQHF

j_gene: TRBJ1-6
d_gene: -
v_gene: TRBV7-9
abundance: -
CDR3nt: TGTGCCAGCAGCCCAATCCCAGGAGGGGGTAGCGATTCACCCCTCCACTTT
CDR3aa: CASSPIPGGGSDSPLHF

j_gene: TRBJ2-7
d_gene: TRBD2
v_gene: TRBV7-2
abundance: -
CDR3nt: TGTGCCAGCAGCCCGGAAGGACTAGGTTTGTACGAGCAGTACTTC
CDR3aa: CASSPEGLGLYEQYF

j_gene: TRBJ1-2
d_gene: -
v_gene: TRBV28
abundance: -
CDR3nt: TGTGCCAGCGGCTTACATACAGGGAAATATGGCTACACCTTC
CDR3aa: CASGLHTGKYGYTF

j_gene: TRBJ1-5
d_gene: -
v_gene: TRBV5-6
abundance: once
CDR3nt: TGTGCCAGCAGCTTGAGGCGATTAAATAATCAGCCCCAGCATTTT
CDR3aa: CASSLRRLNNQPQHF

j_gene: TRBJ2-1
d_gene: TRBD2
v_gene: TRBV29-1
abundance: once
CDR3nt: TGCAGCGCTAGCGGGAGGGCCGGCAATGAGCAGTTCTTC
CDR3aa: CSASGRAGNEQFF

j_gene: TRBJ2-7
d_gene: -
v_gene: TRBV2
abundance: -
CDR3nt: TGTGCCAGCAGGAACGACAGATACTACGAGCAGTACTTC
CDR3aa: CASRNDRYYEQYF

j_gene: TRBJ1-3
d_gene: -
v_gene: TRBV19
abundance: -
CDR3nt: TGTGCCAGTTTACCGGGACACGGAAACACCATATATTTT
CDR3aa: CASLPGHGNTIYF

j_gene: TRBJ1-4
d_gene: TRBD1
v_gene: TRBV5-1
abundance: -
CDR3nt: TGCGCCAGCAGTTTGAGTTCCGGGACAGGGAATGAAAAACTGTTTTTT
CDR3aa: CASSLSSGTGNEKLFF

j_gene: TRBJ2-2
d_gene: TRBD2
v_gene: TRBV27
abundance: -
CDR3nt: TGTGCCAGCAGTTTAAAAGCGGGGGGACACTTAATTCTAGGCACCGGGGAGCTGTTTTTT
CDR3aa: CASSLKAGGHLILGTGELFF

j_gene: TRBJ2-2
d_gene: TRBD2
v_gene: TRBV6-6
abundance: -
CDR3nt: TGTGCCAGCAGTTACGGGCGGGAGACCGGGGAGCTGTTTTTT
CDR3aa: CASSYGRETGELFF

j_gene: TRBJ2-1
d_gene: -
v_gene: TRBV30
abundance: -
CDR3nt: TGTGCCTGGAACTTCCTCGCAGGACCGAGTGAGCAGTTCTTC
CDR3aa: CAWNFLAGPSEQFF

j_gene: TRBJ2-7
d_gene: -
v_gene: TRBV5-1
abundance: once
CDR3nt: TGCGCCAGCAGCTGGGGACCGGGACGGCAGTCCTACGAGCAGTACTTC
CDR3aa: CASSWGPGRQSYEQYF

j_gene: TRBJ2-2
d_gene: -
v_gene: TRBV6-4
abundance: -
CDR3nt: TGTGCCAGCAGTGCCATTGAGTCCACCGGGGAGCTGTTTTTT
CDR3aa: CASSAIESTGELFF

j_gene: TRBJ2-3
d_gene: TRBD2
v_gene: TRBV9
abundance: few
CDR3nt: TGTGCCAGCAGCGTAGATCTGGCGGGAGCCTCGAGGGATACGCAGTATTTT
CDR3aa: CASSVDLAGASRDTQYF

j_gene: TRBJ2-2
d_gene: -
v_gene: TRBV19
abundance: -
CDR3nt: TGTGCCAGTAGACAAGAAGGGAACACCGGGGAGCTGTTTTTT
CDR3aa: CASRQEGNTGELFF

j_gene: TRBJ2-7
d_gene: TRBD1
v_gene: TRBV6-5
abundance: -
CDR3nt: TGTGCCAGCAGGGGGGGACAGGGGATCAACGAGCAGTACTTC
CDR3aa: CASRGGQGINEQYF

j_gene: TRBJ1-5
d_gene: -
v_gene: TRBV7-4
abundance: -
CDR3nt: TGTGCCAGCAGCTTAGTCCCGACACGTAATCAGCCCCAGCATTTT
CDR3aa: CASSLVPTRNQPQHF

j_gene: TRBJ2-1
d_gene: TRBD2
v_gene: TRBV19
abundance: -
CDR3nt: TGTGCCAGTTTGTCTAGCGGGAGGGTCAGCGATGAGCAGTTCTTC
CDR3aa: CASLSSGRVSDEQFF

j_gene: TRBJ2-1
d_gene: TRBD1
v_gene: TRBV7-9
abundance: -
CDR3nt: TGTGCCAGCAGCTTTAAATGGACAGGGGTGGACAATGAGCAGTTCTTC
CDR3aa: CASSFKWTGVDNEQFF

j_gene: TRBJ1-1
d_gene: -
v_gene: TRBV5-4
abundance: -
CDR3nt: TGTGCCAGCACCCCCCGGAGGGAGGGAAGCACTGAAGCTTTCTTT
CDR3aa: CASTPRREGSTEAFF